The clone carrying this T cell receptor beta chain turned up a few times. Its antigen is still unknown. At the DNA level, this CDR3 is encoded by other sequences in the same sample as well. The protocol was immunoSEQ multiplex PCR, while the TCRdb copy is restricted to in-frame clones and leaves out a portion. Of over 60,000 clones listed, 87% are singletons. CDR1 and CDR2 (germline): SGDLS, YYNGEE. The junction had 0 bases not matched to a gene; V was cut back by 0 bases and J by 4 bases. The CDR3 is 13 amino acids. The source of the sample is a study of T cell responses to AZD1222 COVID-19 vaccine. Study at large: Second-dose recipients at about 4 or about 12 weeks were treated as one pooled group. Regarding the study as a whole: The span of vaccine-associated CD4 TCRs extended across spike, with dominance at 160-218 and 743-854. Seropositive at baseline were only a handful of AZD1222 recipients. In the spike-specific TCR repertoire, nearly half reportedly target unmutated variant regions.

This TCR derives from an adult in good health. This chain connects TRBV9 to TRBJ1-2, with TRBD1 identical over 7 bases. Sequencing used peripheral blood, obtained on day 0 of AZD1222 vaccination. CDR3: CASSVGQGYGYTF. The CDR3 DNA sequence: TGTGCCAGCAGCGTAGGACAGGGCTATGGCTACACCTTC.